This TCR beta chain is drawn from a study of beta chain features in type 1 diabetes listed by TCRdb under 2018. Turning to the overall study: Patients and healthy donors did not differ in mean age, gender distribution, total cell number or subset yield. Whereas all 30 or so donors provided naive and central memory subsets, regulatory and stem cell-like memory subsets were isolated from just 8 patients and roughly eight healthy donors. A total of about 99,000,000 sorted cells were examined across all samples, and RNA yield correlated strongly with the number of cells per subset. In the study, recently diagnosed type 1 diabetes patients and matched healthy donors were compared on the TCRB repertoires of their sorted circulating CD4+ T cell subsets. Points the paper makes about the study in general: Fewer insertions and more nucleotide deletions at VDJ recombination sites were observed in patients with type 1 diabetes, implying thymic rearrangement abnormalities. Sequencing cDNA rather than genomic DNA could over-represent highly expressing activated cells, although activation and CD3 levels did not differ between groups. PCR may preferentially amplify shorter templates, but because patient and control samples were amplified and corrected together, any resulting skew would affect both groups equally. The naive, central memory and regulatory TCRB repertoires appeared to resemble one another more closely among patients than among healthy donors. Only small numbers of individuals were included in the HLA sub-analyses, which left unresolved whether HLA type had any influence on TCRB rearrangement. In all four CD4+ subsets, TCRB CDR3 length was moderately but significantly shorter in type 1 diabetes patients.

From each donor, a single peripheral blood sample of 100 to 150 mL on average was drawn into heparinised tubes. Naive, central memory, regulatory and stem cell-like memory CD4+ T cells were sorted on a BD FACSAria II using a panel including CD45RO, CCR7, CD25, CD127, CD95 and CD27. Every sorted population had a purity above 98%. Right away, PBMCs were isolated by Lymphoprep density gradient centrifugation and were stained directly, with no culture step. To minimize batch effects, samples were stained and sorted in pairs, one healthy donor with one patient per experiment. All of the isolated RNA was reverse transcribed with the High Capacity cDNA Reverse Transcription Kit, so expressed TCRB transcripts were sequenced. Naive, central memory and regulatory T cell samples underwent deep immunoSEQ sequencing, averaging roughly 3.5 million total reads per sample. Sorted cells were lysed in RLT buffer and RNA was extracted with DNase-treated RNeasy Micro or Mini kits, depending on cell number. To prevent cross-contamination, every cell subset was processed on its own, while patient and healthy donor samples were processed together. TCRB sequences were amplified from cDNA with the immunoSEQ multiplex PCR, producing 87-bp fragments spanning the CDR3 region. The amplicons were sequenced using the Illumina HiSeq platform. As for the authors' bioinformatics: Synthetic template baselines were used to correct PCR bias computationally, reads within Hamming distance 2 were collapsed, and singletons that could not be merged were discarded. Reads were aligned against IMGT to assign V, D and J genes, CDR3 length and insertions or deletions at six rearrangement sites. Within each subset, clonotype counts were normalized to the number of sorted cells before true diversity and Gini coefficients were calculated with the tcR R package. Repertoire sharing was quantified using the overlap coefficient calculated on TCRB nucleotide sequences. As a proxy for the pre-selection repertoire, out-of-frame TCRB sequences from naive cells were analyzed. TCRdb retrieved this table from immuneACCESS and kept in-frame rearrangements only. Not all clones are present; in checked studies, unresolved V genes account for under half, and no reason is known for the remainder. That table is the source of V, J and clone size, and D and trimming were worked out from the DNA. The sample table records 350,000 to 400,000 clones; about 16% of these occur just once. The top ten clones comprise around 0.02% of the sample.

On this clone: Its antigen is still unknown. A read error may produce the germline difference seen at one junction end.

As encoded in the germline V gene (reference sequence), CDR1 is GTSNPN while CDR2 is SVGIG. The CDR3 has 14 amino acids, counting the end cysteine and phenylalanine. Only CDR3 DNA remains: 42 bases, in frame from the first base. This clonotype was sampled from a woman aged 18-29 years in good health. The sequence links TRBV30 to TRBJ1-5, with 9 bases in between that match TRBD1. Material for sequencing was naive CD4+ T cells from blood. In light of the paper, this sample's cell subset or site label describes: true naive CD4+ T cells. The CDR3 loop reads CASSRGTGNQPQHF. The bases are TGTGCCTCGAGTCGCGGGACAGGGAATCAGCCCCAGCATTTT.